A selection of T cell receptor beta chains follows, all from one sample in a study of cytomegalovirus exposure and HLA in healthy donors. Profiling relied on immunoSEQ multiplex PCR, and the TCRdb table lists in-frame clones only, not all of them. The table has almost 200,000 clones, around 79% seen once. Input material: PBMCs. These receptors were taken from a male donor in good health and CMV-seropositive. Each CDR3 is given with its conserved first and last residue. Fields, in order: J gene, V gene, clone size, D gene, CDR3 DNA, CDR3 protein. D genes are given only for firm matches. Only part of the rows carry a size: once, few, many, or a class if the clone is expanded.

j_gene: TRBJ1-1
v_gene: TRBV5-1
abundance: NA
d_gene: TRBD1
CDR3nt: TGCGCCAGCAGCTTGGTTGGACAGGGAAACACTGAAGCTTTCTTT
CDR3aa: CASSLVGQGNTEAFF

j_gene: TRBJ2-1
v_gene: TRBV18
abundance: NA
d_gene: TRBD2
CDR3nt: TGTGCCAGCTCACCTCCCGACGGGACTAGCGCTTTCCAGCAGTTCTTC
CDR3aa: CASSPPDGTSAFQQFF

j_gene: TRBJ2-1
v_gene: TRBV4-2
abundance: NA
d_gene: TRBD2
CDR3nt: TGTGCCAGCAGCCCACCCTCAGCGGGAGGCAATGAGCAGTTCTTC
CDR3aa: CASSPPSAGGNEQFF

j_gene: TRBJ2-3
v_gene: TRBV15
abundance: NA
d_gene: TRBD2
CDR3nt: TGTGCCACCAGCAAACGACTAGCGGACACAGATACGCAGTATTTT
CDR3aa: CATSKRLADTDTQYF

j_gene: TRBJ1-1
v_gene: TRBV10-3
abundance: NA
d_gene: NA
CDR3nt: TGTGCCACCGATGGGGGGGCGCAAGCAACTGAAGCTTTCTTT
CDR3aa: CATDGGAQATEAFF

j_gene: TRBJ2-7
v_gene: TRBV7-2
abundance: once
d_gene: TRBD1
CDR3nt: TGTGCCAGCAGCTTCCGGGACAGGGGTCGGGAGCAGTACTTC
CDR3aa: CASSFRDRGREQYF

j_gene: TRBJ2-3
v_gene: TRBV7-2
abundance: NA
d_gene: TRBD2
CDR3nt: TGTGCCAGCAGCTTAGGAGGGACTATACCCACAGATACGCAGTATTTT
CDR3aa: CASSLGGTIPTDTQYF

j_gene: TRBJ1-4
v_gene: TRBV7-9
abundance: NA
d_gene: NA
CDR3nt: TGTGCCAGCAGCCCCGCCCCAAGAGCAACTAATGAAAAACTGTTTTTT
CDR3aa: CASSPAPRATNEKLFF

j_gene: TRBJ1-1
v_gene: TRBV4-3
abundance: few
d_gene: NA
CDR3nt: TGCGCCAGCAGCCAATTTTCCGGACAGACTGAAGCTTTCTTT
CDR3aa: CASSQFSGQTEAFF

j_gene: TRBJ2-3
v_gene: TRBV6-4
abundance: NA
d_gene: TRBD2
CDR3nt: TGTGCCAGCCGGGACGGGCGGGGGGGCAACGCAGATACGCAGTATTTT
CDR3aa: CASRDGRGGNADTQYF

j_gene: TRBJ2-3
v_gene: TRBV7-2
abundance: NA
d_gene: NA
CDR3nt: TGTGCCAGCAGCTTGATGAGAGATACGCAGTATTTT
CDR3aa: CASSLMRDTQYF

j_gene: TRBJ1-6
v_gene: TRBV5-1
abundance: NA
d_gene: TRBD1
CDR3nt: TGCGCCAGCAGCTTACCGGGACAGGGGAATTCACCCCTCCACTTT
CDR3aa: CASSLPGQGNSPLHF

j_gene: TRBJ2-5
v_gene: TRBV5-1
abundance: NA
d_gene: TRBD1
CDR3nt: TGCGCCAGCAGCGCTACAGGGGCTGGGGAGACCCAGTACTTC
CDR3aa: CASSATGAGETQYF

j_gene: TRBJ2-7
v_gene: TRBV7-6
abundance: NA
d_gene: NA
CDR3nt: TGTGCCAGCAGCCCCCTAGGGGAGGTGTACGAGCAGTACTTC
CDR3aa: CASSPLGEVYEQYF

j_gene: TRBJ1-5
v_gene: TRBV5-6
abundance: few
d_gene: TRBD1
CDR3nt: TGTGCCAGCAGCCCGGGACAGGGCAATCAGCCCCAGCATTTT
CDR3aa: CASSPGQGNQPQHF

j_gene: TRBJ1-6
v_gene: TRBV9
abundance: NA
d_gene: NA
CDR3nt: TGTGCCAGCAGCGTTAATAATTCACCCCTCCACTTT
CDR3aa: CASSVNNSPLHF

j_gene: TRBJ2-2
v_gene: TRBV6-5
abundance: NA
d_gene: NA
CDR3nt: TGTGCCAGCAGAGTCAGGACCACAGGGACCGGGGAGCTGTTTTTT
CDR3aa: CASRVRTTGTGELFF

j_gene: TRBJ1-2
v_gene: TRBV19
abundance: NA
d_gene: TRBD1
CDR3nt: TGTGCCAGTAGTCCCACAGGGGTCAACTATGGCTACACCTTC
CDR3aa: CASSPTGVNYGYTF

j_gene: TRBJ1-5
v_gene: TRBV15
abundance: NA
d_gene: TRBD1
CDR3nt: TGTGCCACCAGCGGCGCCGGGACAGGGATTCAGCCCCAGCATTTT
CDR3aa: CATSGAGTGIQPQHF

j_gene: TRBJ2-2
v_gene: TRBV19
abundance: once
d_gene: TRBD1
CDR3nt: TGTGCCGCAACCAGTAGTCCCTGGACAGGGGGGGTTGGGGAGCTGTTTTTT
CDR3aa: CAATSSPWTGGVGELFF

j_gene: TRBJ2-7
v_gene: TRBV20-1
abundance: NA
d_gene: NA
CDR3nt: TGCAGTGCTAGACTAGGTATCGAGCAGTACTTC
CDR3aa: CSARLGIEQYF

j_gene: TRBJ1-3
v_gene: TRBV7-9
abundance: NA
d_gene: NA
CDR3nt: TGTGCCAGCAGCCCGAGTCCCGGAAACACCATATATTTT
CDR3aa: CASSPSPGNTIYF

j_gene: TRBJ2-7
v_gene: TRBV19
abundance: NA
d_gene: NA
CDR3nt: TGTGCCAGTAGTATAGACAGGGGCCGCTACGAGCAGTACTTC
CDR3aa: CASSIDRGRYEQYF

j_gene: TRBJ1-2
v_gene: TRBV28
abundance: NA
d_gene: TRBD1
CDR3nt: TGTGCCAGCAGCCAGGGGGCCGGAAACTATGGCTACACCTTC
CDR3aa: CASSQGAGNYGYTF

j_gene: TRBJ1-5
v_gene: TRBV7-2
abundance: NA
d_gene: NA
CDR3nt: TGTGCCAGCAGCTTAGATGCGGGGAGTCAGCCCCAGCATTTT
CDR3aa: CASSLDAGSQPQHF

j_gene: TRBJ1-1
v_gene: TRBV6-6
abundance: NA
d_gene: NA
CDR3nt: TGTGCCAGCAGTTACTCGCCGACTCGAAGCTACACTGAAGCTTTCTTT
CDR3aa: CASSYSPTRSYTEAFF

j_gene: TRBJ2-7
v_gene: TRBV13
abundance: NA
d_gene: NA
CDR3nt: TGTGCCAGCAGCTCCCAGGACAGTTTGGGCGACGAGCAGTACTTC
CDR3aa: CASSSQDSLGDEQYF

j_gene: TRBJ2-3
v_gene: TRBV7-3
abundance: NA
d_gene: TRBD2
CDR3nt: TGTGCCAGCAGCTTAACCGGGGGGGCTACAGATACGCAGTATTTT
CDR3aa: CASSLTGGATDTQYF

j_gene: TRBJ2-6
v_gene: TRBV5-1
abundance: NA
d_gene: NA
CDR3nt: TGCGCCAGCGCCGAGCCCTCTGGGGCCAACGTCCTGACTTTC
CDR3aa: CASAEPSGANVLTF

j_gene: TRBJ2-3
v_gene: TRBV4-3
abundance: few
d_gene: TRBD2
CDR3nt: TGCGCCAGCAGCCAAGATCTCAGGCTAGCGGGGCGAACTTCCACAGATACGCAGTATTTT
CDR3aa: CASSQDLRLAGRTSTDTQYF

j_gene: TRBJ2-7
v_gene: TRBV4-2
abundance: NA
d_gene: TRBD2
CDR3nt: TGTGCCAGCAGCCAAGAGACGGGACTAGGCTCCTACGAGCAGTACTTC
CDR3aa: CASSQETGLGSYEQYF

j_gene: TRBJ2-7
v_gene: TRBV2
abundance: NA
d_gene: NA
CDR3nt: TGTGCCAGCAGTGCGGGGGATACCTACGAGCAGTACTTC
CDR3aa: CASSAGDTYEQYF

j_gene: TRBJ1-5
v_gene: TRBV30
abundance: once
d_gene: NA
CDR3nt: TGTGCCTGGAAGGGCGGGATGTGGAATCAGCCCCAGCATTTT
CDR3aa: CAWKGGMWNQPQHF

j_gene: TRBJ1-4
v_gene: TRBV27
abundance: NA
d_gene: NA
CDR3nt: TGTGCCAGCAGTCCCGGACAGCAGCGCGATGAAAAACTGTTTTTT
CDR3aa: CASSPGQQRDEKLFF

j_gene: TRBJ2-1
v_gene: TRBV4-2
abundance: NA
d_gene: NA
CDR3nt: TGTGCCAGCAGCCCTCGGGACTCCTTTCCCTTCTACAATGAGCAGTTCTTC
CDR3aa: CASSPRDSFPFYNEQFF

j_gene: TRBJ2-3
v_gene: TRBV5-1
abundance: once
d_gene: NA
CDR3nt: TGCGCCAGCAGATTCGTCGGGGATGGCACAGATACGCAGTATTTT
CDR3aa: CASRFVGDGTDTQYF

j_gene: TRBJ1-3
v_gene: TRBV15
abundance: NA
d_gene: NA
CDR3nt: TGTGCCACCAGCAGAGATCGCGACAGCTCTGGAAACACCATATATTTT
CDR3aa: CATSRDRDSSGNTIYF

j_gene: TRBJ1-4
v_gene: TRBV10-2
abundance: NA
d_gene: TRBD1
CDR3nt: TGCGCCAGCAGTAAAGGACAGGGTGCTGAAAAACTGTTTTTT
CDR3aa: CASSKGQGAEKLFF

j_gene: TRBJ2-3
v_gene: TRBV10-1
abundance: NA
d_gene: TRBD2
CDR3nt: TGCGCCAGCAGTGGGTCTAGCGGGGAAAAGGATACGCAGTATTTT
CDR3aa: CASSGSSGEKDTQYF

j_gene: TRBJ2-7
v_gene: TRBV9
abundance: NA
d_gene: TRBD2
CDR3nt: TGTGCCAGCAGCGTAAGGGGGACTAGCAGTTACGAGCAGTACTTC
CDR3aa: CASSVRGTSSYEQYF

j_gene: TRBJ2-7
v_gene: TRBV9
abundance: NA
d_gene: TRBD2
CDR3nt: TGTGCCAGCAGCGTAAAGGTGACTAGCGGGAGTGGTGAGCAGTACTTC
CDR3aa: CASSVKVTSGSGEQYF

j_gene: TRBJ1-5
v_gene: TRBV18
abundance: few
d_gene: TRBD1
CDR3nt: TGTGCCAGCTCAACAAACAGGGGAGGCGGGCAGCCCCAGCATTTT
CDR3aa: CASSTNRGGGQPQHF

j_gene: TRBJ1-2
v_gene: TRBV28
abundance: NA
d_gene: NA
CDR3nt: TGTGCCAGCAGCCTTAGCCTCTATGGCTACACCTTC
CDR3aa: CASSLSLYGYTF

j_gene: TRBJ1-5
v_gene: TRBV7-9
abundance: NA
d_gene: NA
CDR3nt: TGTGCCAGCAGCTTAGACAAGGGACTCAATCAGCCCCAGCATTTT
CDR3aa: CASSLDKGLNQPQHF

j_gene: TRBJ2-3
v_gene: TRBV6-5
abundance: NA
d_gene: TRBD1
CDR3nt: TGTGCCAGCACCCGGGACAGGTTCACAGATACGCAGTATTTT
CDR3aa: CASTRDRFTDTQYF

j_gene: TRBJ2-7
v_gene: TRBV7-2
abundance: NA
d_gene: NA
CDR3nt: TGTGCCAGCAGCTCCCCGGCGGGACCGCCAAAAGAGCAGTACTTC
CDR3aa: CASSSPAGPPKEQYF

j_gene: TRBJ1-1
v_gene: TRBV7-2
abundance: NA
d_gene: TRBD1
CDR3nt: TGTGCCAGCAGCTTGACAGGGGGGGAAGCTTTCTTT
CDR3aa: CASSLTGGEAFF

j_gene: TRBJ2-7
v_gene: TRBV7-2
abundance: NA
d_gene: TRBD1
CDR3nt: TGTGCCAGCAGCTTCAGACAGGGGGCTAGCTCCTACGAGCAGTACTTC
CDR3aa: CASSFRQGASSYEQYF

j_gene: TRBJ2-5
v_gene: TRBV6-5
abundance: NA
d_gene: NA
CDR3nt: TGTGCCAGCAGTGGTCTGGGGCAGGAAGAGACCCAGTACTTC
CDR3aa: CASSGLGQEETQYF

j_gene: TRBJ1-3
v_gene: TRBV4-3
abundance: NA
d_gene: NA
CDR3nt: TGCGCCAGCAGCCAAGAGGAGGACAGTTTCTCTGGAAACACCATATATTTT
CDR3aa: CASSQEEDSFSGNTIYF

j_gene: TRBJ1-5
v_gene: TRBV7-7
abundance: NA
d_gene: NA
CDR3nt: TGTGCCAGCAGCTTTCAGACAGCCGACCAGCCCCAGCATTTT
CDR3aa: CASSFQTADQPQHF

j_gene: TRBJ2-5
v_gene: TRBV4-2
abundance: NA
d_gene: NA
CDR3nt: TGTGCCAGCAGCCCGTCCGATGGGGGGTTTGAGACCCAGTACTTC
CDR3aa: CASSPSDGGFETQYF

j_gene: TRBJ2-7
v_gene: TRBV4-2
abundance: NA
d_gene: TRBD2
CDR3nt: TGTGCCAGCAGCCACCGTCGACTAGCGGGAGTCGAGCAGTACTTC
CDR3aa: CASSHRRLAGVEQYF

j_gene: TRBJ2-6
v_gene: TRBV7-6
abundance: NA
d_gene: TRBD1
CDR3nt: TGTGCCAGCAGCTTAGCCCCAGGGGGCGTTCCGGGGGCCAACGTCCTGACTTTC
CDR3aa: CASSLAPGGVPGANVLTF

j_gene: TRBJ1-3
v_gene: TRBV5-1
abundance: NA
d_gene: NA
CDR3nt: TGCGCCAGCAGCTTGGAAGGGGCGAACTCTGGAAACACCATATATTTT
CDR3aa: CASSLEGANSGNTIYF

j_gene: TRBJ1-1
v_gene: TRBV30
abundance: NA
d_gene: NA
CDR3nt: TGTGCCTGGACCCGACAGGCGTTCGACACTGAAGCTTTCTTT
CDR3aa: CAWTRQAFDTEAFF

j_gene: TRBJ1-1
v_gene: TRBV6-5
abundance: NA
d_gene: NA
CDR3nt: TGTGCCAGCACCCGGAACACTGAAGCTTTCTTT
CDR3aa: CASTRNTEAFF

j_gene: TRBJ2-1
v_gene: TRBV5-4
abundance: NA
d_gene: TRBD2
CDR3nt: TGTGCCAGCAGCGAGGGAACACTTGTTGGACTAGCCCAGTTCTTC
CDR3aa: CASSEGTLVGLAQFF

j_gene: TRBJ2-5
v_gene: TRBV2
abundance: NA
d_gene: NA
CDR3nt: TGTGCCAGCAGGAGGGGGCAAGAGACCCAGTACTTC
CDR3aa: CASRRGQETQYF